This T cell receptor (beta chain) was sequenced during a study of cytomegalovirus exposure and HLA in healthy donors. About the research overall: Counted in an early data release were roughly 81 million unique TCRs from HLA-typed donors.

Study results and limitations: CMV serostatus was the sole immune exposure data available. Earlier findings revealed that most TCR beta V segments proved productive either about 87% or about 30% of the time.

To note about this clone: Its target is unknown.

The PCR ran on 60 Vbeta and 13 Jbeta primers. The assay was immunoSEQ multiplex PCR, and TCRdb's table has in-frame clones only and misses some. The table lists 100,000 to 140,000 clones, 81% of them singletons. This cohort consisted of healthy bone marrow donors. Germline assignment: CDR1 MGHRA and CDR2 YSYEKL. V shed 0 bases and J shed 5 bases, with 9 bases lying between them. The CDR3 consists of 14 residues. The source of this sequence is a man younger than 45 in good health and CMV-seronegative. The specimen was PBMCs. This chain connects TRBV4-1 to TRBJ2-3, with D unclear. CDR3 DNA sequence: TGCGCCAGCAGCCAAGAAACAGTTCGAGATACGCAGTATTTT. Its translation is CASSQETVRDTQYF.